This entry describes one T cell receptor beta chain. Profiling relied on immunoSEQ multiplex PCR, and the TCRdb table lists in-frame clones only, not all of them. The data hold hundreds of thousands of clones, with 87% observed a single time. The sample originates from a study of blood T cell repertoires in COVID-19. Germline CDR1 is MDHEN and CDR2 is SYDVKM. The CDR3 runs 15 residues. The V gene end was trimmed by 3 bases and the J gene end by 7 bases; junction bases not matched to a gene: 10. The V call is TRBV28, the J call TRBJ2-7, with 9 positions matching TRBD2. The specimen was peripheral blood. The source of this sequence is a woman aged 45-60 years who had recovered from COVID-19. CDR3 region: CASSFTRLAGREQYF. The CDR3 nucleotides are TGTGCCAGCAGTTTTACGCGGCTAGCGGGGCGGGAGCAGTACTTC.